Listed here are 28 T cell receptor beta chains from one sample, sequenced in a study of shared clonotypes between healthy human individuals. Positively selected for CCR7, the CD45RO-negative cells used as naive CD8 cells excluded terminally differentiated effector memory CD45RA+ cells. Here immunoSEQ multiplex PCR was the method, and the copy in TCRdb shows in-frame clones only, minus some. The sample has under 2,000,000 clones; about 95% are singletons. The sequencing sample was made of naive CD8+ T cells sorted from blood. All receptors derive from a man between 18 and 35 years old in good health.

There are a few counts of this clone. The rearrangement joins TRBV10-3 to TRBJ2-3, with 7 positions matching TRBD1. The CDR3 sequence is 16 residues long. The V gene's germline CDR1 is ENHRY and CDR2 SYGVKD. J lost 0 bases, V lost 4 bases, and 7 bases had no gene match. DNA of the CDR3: TGTGCCATCAGTGCGCCCTTGACAGGGAGCACAGATACGCAGTATTTT. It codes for CAISAPLTGSTDTQYF.

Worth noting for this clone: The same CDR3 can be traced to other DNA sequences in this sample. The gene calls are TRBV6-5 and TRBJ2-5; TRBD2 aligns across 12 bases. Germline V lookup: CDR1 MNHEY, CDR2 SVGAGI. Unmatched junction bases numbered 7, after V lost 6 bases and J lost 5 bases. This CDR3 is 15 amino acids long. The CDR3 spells CASRPLAGGLETQYF. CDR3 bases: TGTGCCAGCAGACCCCTAGCGGGGGGGTTGGAGACCCAGTACTTC.

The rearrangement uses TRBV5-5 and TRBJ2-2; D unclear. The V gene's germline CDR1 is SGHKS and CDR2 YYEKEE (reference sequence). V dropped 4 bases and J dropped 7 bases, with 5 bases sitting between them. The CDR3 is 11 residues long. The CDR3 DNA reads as TGTGCCAGCAGCCTGGACGGGGAGCTGTTTTTT. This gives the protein CASSLDGELFF.

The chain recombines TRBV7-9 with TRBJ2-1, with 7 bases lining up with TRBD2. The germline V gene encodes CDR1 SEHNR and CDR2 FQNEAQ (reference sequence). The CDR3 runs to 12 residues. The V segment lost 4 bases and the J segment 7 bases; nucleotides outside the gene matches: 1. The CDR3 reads CASSSRGNEQFF. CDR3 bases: TGTGCCAGCAGCTCGCGGGGGAATGAGCAGTTCTTC.

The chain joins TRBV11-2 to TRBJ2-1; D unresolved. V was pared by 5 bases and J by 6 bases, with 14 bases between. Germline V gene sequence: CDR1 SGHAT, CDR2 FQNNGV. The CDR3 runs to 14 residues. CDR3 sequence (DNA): TGTGCCAGCAGCCCTCCCTGGCCAGGCAATGAGCAGTTCTTC. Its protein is CASSPPWPGNEQFF.

This CDR3 reads CASRPLSDTQYF. Here the CDR3 DNA reads TGTGCCAGCAGACCTTTATCAGATACGCAGTATTTT. This chain joins TRBV7-6 and TRBJ2-3; D gene uncertain. CDR1 and CDR2 (germline): SGHVS, FNYEAQ. The CDR3 spans 12 residues. V lost 6 bases and J 4 bases, leaving 8 bases between the germline ends.

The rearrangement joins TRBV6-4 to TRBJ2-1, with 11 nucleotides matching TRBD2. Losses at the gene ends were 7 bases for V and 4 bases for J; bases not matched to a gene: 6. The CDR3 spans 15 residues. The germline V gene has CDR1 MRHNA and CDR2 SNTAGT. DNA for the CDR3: TGTGCCAGCAATCCTAGCGGGGGGACTTACAATGAGCAGTTCTTC. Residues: CASNPSGGTYNEQFF.

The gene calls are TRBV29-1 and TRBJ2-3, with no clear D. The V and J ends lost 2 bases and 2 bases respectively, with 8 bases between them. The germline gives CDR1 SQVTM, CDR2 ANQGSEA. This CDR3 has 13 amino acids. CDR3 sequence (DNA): TGCAGCGTTGAAACGCCCGTCACAGATACGCAGTATTTT. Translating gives CSVETPVTDTQYF.

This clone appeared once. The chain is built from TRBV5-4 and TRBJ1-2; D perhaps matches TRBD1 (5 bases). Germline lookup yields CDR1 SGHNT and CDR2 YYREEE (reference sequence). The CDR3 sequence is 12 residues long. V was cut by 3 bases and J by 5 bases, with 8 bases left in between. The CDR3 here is CASSWDYYGYTF. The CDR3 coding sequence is TGTGCCAGCAGCTGGGACTATTATGGCTACACCTTC.

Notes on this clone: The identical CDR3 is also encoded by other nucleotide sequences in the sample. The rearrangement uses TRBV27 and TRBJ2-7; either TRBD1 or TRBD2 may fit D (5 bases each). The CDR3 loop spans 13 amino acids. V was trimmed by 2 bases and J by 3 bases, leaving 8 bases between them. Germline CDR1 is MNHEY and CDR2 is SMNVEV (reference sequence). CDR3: CASSLTGGYEQYF. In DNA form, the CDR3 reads TGTGCCAGCAGTTTAACAGGAGGCTACGAGCAGTACTTC.

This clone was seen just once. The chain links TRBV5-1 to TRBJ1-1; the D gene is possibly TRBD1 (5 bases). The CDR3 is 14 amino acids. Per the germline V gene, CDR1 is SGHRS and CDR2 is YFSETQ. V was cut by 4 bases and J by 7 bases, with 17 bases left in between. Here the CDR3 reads CASSISGASFEAFF. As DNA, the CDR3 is TGCGCCAGCAGCATTTCCGGGGCCTCCTTTGAAGCTTTCTTT. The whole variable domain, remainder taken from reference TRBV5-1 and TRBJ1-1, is KAGVTQTPRYLIKTRGQQVTLSCSPISGHRSVSWYQQTPGQGLQFLFEYFSETQRNKGNFPGRFSGRQFSNSRSEMNVSTLELGDSALYLCASSISGASFEAFFGQGTRLTVV.

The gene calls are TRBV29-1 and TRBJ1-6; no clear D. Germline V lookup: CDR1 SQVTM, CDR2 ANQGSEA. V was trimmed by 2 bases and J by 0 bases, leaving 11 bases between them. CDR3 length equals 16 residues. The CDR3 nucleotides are TGCAGCGTTGAAAGGGTCCTTCCCTCCTATAATTCACCCCTCCACTTT. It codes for CSVERVLPSYNSPLHF.

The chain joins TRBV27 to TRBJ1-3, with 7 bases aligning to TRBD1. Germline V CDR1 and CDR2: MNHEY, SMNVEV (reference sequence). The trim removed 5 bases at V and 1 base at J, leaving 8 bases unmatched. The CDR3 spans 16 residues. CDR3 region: CASSPEQGLSGNTIYF. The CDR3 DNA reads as TGTGCCAGCAGTCCAGAACAGGGGTTATCTGGAAACACCATATATTTT.

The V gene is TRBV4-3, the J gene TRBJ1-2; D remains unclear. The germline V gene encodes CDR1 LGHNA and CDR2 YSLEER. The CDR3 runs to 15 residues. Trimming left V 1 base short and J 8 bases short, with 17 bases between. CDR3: CASSQGPRDTEGYTF. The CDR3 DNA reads TGCGCCAGCAGCCAAGGCCCTCGGGATACGGAGGGCTACACCTTC.

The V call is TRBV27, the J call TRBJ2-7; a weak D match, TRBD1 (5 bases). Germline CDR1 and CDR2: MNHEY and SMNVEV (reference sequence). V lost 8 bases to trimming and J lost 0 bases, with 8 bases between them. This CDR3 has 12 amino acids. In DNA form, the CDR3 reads TGTGCCAGCTGGGGCAGCTCCTACGAGCAGTACTTC. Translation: CASWGSSYEQYF.

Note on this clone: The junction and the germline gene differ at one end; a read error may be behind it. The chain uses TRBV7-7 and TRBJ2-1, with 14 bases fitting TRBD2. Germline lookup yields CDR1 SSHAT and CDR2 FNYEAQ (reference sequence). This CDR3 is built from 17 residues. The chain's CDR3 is CASSPTSGGAAYNEQFF. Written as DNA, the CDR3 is TGTGCTAGCAGCCCGACTAGCGGGGGGGCCGCTTACAATGAGCAGTTCTTC. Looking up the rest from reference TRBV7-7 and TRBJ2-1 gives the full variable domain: GAGVSQSPRYKVTKRGQDVTLRCDPISSHATLYWYQQALGQGPEFLTYFNYEAQPDKSGLPSDRFSAERPEGSISTLTIQRTEQRDSAMYRCASSPTSGGAAYNEQFFGPGTRLTVL.

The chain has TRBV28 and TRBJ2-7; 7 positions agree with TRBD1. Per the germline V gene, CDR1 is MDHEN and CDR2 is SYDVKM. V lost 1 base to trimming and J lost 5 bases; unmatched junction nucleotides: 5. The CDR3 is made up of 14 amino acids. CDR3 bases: TGTGCCAGCAGTTTATATCTTACAGGGGACGAGCAGTACTTC. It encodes CASSLYLTGDEQYF. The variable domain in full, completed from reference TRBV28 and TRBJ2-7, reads DVKVTQSSRYLVKRTGEKVFLECVQDMDHENMFWYRQDPGLGLRLIYFSYDVKMKEKGDIPEGYSVSREKKERFSLILESASTNQTSMYLCASSLYLTGDEQYFGPGTRLTVT.

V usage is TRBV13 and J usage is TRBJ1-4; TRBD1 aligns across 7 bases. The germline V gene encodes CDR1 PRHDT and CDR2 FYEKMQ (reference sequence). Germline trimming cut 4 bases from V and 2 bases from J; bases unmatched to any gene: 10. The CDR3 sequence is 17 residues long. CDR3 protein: CASSYRGGGFTNEKLFF. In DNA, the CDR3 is TGTGCCAGCAGCTATCGGGGAGGGGGCTTCACTAATGAAAAACTGTTTTTT.

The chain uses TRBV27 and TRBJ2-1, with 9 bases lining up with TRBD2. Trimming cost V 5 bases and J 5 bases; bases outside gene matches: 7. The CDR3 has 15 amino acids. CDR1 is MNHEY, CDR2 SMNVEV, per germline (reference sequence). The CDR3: CASSAVAGVDNEQFF. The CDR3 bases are TGTGCCAGCAGTGCCGTAGCGGGGGTCGACAATGAGCAGTTCTTC.

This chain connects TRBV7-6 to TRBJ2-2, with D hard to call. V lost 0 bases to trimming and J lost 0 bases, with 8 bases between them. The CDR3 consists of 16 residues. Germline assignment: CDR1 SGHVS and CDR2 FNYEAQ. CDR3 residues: CASSLAPTANTGELFF. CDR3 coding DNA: TGTGCCAGCAGCTTAGCGCCGACGGCGAACACCGGGGAGCTGTTTTTT. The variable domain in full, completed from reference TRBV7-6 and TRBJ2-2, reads GAGVSQSPRYKVTKRGQDVALRCDPISGHVSLYWYRQALGQGPEFLTYFNYEAQQDKSGLPNDRFSAERPEGSISTLTIQRTEQRDSAMYRCASSLAPTANTGELFFGEGSRLTVL.

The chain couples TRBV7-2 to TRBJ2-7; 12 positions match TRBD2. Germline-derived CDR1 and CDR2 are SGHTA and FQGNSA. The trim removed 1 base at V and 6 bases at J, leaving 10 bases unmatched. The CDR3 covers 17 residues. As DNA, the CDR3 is TGTGCCAGCAGCTTAGATCCCCGACTAGCGGGAGTGTTCGAGCAGTACTTC. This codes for CASSLDPRLAGVFEQYF. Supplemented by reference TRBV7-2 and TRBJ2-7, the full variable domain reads GAGVSQSPSNKVTEKGKDVELRCDPISGHTALYWYRQSLGQGLEFLIYFQGNSAPDKSGLPSDRFSAERTGGSVSTLTIQRTQQEDSAVYLCASSLDPRLAGVFEQYFGPGTRLTVT.

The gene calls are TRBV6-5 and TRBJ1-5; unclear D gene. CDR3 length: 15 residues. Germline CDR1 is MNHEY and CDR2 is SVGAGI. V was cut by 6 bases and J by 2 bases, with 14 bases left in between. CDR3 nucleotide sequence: TGTGCCAGCAGGCCGAAAAGAGGTGGCAATCAGCCCCAGCATTTT. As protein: CASRPKRGGNQPQHF.

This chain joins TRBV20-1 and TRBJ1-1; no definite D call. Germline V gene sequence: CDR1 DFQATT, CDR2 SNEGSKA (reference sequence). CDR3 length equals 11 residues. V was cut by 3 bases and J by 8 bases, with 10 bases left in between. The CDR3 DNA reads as TGCAGTGCTAGTGCTGAGAAAGAAGCTTTCTTT. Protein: CSASAEKEAFF.

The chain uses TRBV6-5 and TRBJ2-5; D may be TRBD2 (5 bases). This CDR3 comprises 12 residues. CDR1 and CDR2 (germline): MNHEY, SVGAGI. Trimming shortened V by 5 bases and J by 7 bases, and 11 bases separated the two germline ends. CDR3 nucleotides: TGTGCCAGCAGTCCGGGATCCGGGACCCAGTACTTC. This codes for CASSPGSGTQYF.

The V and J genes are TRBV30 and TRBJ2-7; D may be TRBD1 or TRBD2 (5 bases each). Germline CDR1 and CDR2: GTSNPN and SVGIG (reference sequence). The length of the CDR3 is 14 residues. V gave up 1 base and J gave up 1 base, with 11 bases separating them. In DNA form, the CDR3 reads TGTGCCTGGAGTGCCCCGAGGGGTTCCTACGAGCAGTACTTC. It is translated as CAWSAPRGSYEQYF.

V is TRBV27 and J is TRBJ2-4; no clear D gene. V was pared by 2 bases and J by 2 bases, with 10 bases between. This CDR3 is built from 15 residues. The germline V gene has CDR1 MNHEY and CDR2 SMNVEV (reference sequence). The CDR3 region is CASSLVRVPKNIQYF. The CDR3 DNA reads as TGTGCCAGCAGTTTAGTCCGGGTACCCAAAAACATTCAGTACTTC.

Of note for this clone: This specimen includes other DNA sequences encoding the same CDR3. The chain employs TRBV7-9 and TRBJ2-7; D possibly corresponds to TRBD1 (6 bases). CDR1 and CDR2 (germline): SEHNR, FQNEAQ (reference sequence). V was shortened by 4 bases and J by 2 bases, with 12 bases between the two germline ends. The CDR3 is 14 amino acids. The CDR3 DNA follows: TGTGCCAGCAGCTCCCGGGACACCCCCTACGAGCAGTACTTC. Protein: CASSSRDTPYEQYF. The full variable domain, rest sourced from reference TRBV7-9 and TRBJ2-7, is DTGVSQNPRHKITKRGQNVTFRCDPISEHNRLYWYRQTLGQGPEFLTYFQNEAQLEKSRLLSDRFSAERPKGSFSTLEIQRTEQGDSAMYLCASSSRDTPYEQYFGPGTRLTVT.

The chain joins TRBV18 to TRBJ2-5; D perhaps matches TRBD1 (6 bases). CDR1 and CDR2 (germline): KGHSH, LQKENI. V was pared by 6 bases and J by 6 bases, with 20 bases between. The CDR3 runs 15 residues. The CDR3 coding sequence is TGTGCCAGCTCTCCCAAGGGGGTTTATGTCCAGACCCAGTACTTC. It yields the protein CASSPKGVYVQTQYF.